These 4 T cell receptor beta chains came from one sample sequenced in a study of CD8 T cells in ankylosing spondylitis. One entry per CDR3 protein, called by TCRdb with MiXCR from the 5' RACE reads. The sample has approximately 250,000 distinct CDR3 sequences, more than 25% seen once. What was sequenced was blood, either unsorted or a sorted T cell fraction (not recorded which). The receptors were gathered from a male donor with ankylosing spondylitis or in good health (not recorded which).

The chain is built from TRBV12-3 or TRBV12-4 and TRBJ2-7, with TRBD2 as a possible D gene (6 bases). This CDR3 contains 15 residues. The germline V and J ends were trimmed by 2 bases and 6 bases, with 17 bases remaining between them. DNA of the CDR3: TGTGCCAGCAGTTTAAGGAGGGGCCCAACGAGCGAGCAGTACTTC. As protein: CASSLRRGPTSEQYF.

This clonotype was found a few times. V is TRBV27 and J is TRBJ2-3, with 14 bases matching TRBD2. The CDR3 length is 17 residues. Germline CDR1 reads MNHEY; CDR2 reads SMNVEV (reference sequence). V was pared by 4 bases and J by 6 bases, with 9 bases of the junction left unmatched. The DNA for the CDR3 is TGTGCCAGCAGTTCCGCGACTAGCGGGGGGGCCCGGGATACGCAGTATTTT. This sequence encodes CASSSATSGGARDTQYF.

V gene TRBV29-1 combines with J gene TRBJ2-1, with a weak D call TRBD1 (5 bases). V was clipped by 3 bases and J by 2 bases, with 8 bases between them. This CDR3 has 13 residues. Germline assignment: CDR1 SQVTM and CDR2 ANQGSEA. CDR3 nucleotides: TGCAGCGTTGATCAGGACACCTACAATGAGCAGTTCTTC. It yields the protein CSVDQDTYNEQFF.

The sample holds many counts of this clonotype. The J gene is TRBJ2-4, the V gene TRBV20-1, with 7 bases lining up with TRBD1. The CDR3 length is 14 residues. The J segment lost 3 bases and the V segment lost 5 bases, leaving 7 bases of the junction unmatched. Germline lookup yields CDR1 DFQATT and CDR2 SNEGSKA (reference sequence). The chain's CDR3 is CSAQQGTVKNIQYF. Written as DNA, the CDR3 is TGCAGTGCTCAACAGGGGACGGTCAAAAACATTCAGTACTTC.